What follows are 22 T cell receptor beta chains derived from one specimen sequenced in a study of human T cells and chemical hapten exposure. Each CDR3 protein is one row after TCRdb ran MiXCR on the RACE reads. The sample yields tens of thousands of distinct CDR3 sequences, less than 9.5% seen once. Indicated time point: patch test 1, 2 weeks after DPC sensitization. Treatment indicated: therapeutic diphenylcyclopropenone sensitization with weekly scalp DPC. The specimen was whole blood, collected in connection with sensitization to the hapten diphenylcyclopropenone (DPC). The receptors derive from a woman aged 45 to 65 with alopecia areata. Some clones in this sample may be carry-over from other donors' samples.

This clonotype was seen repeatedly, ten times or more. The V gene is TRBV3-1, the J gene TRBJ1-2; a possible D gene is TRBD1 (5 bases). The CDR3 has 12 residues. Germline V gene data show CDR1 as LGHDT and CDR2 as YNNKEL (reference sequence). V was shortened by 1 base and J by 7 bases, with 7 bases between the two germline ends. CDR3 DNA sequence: TGTGCCAGCAGCCAAGTAGGGGCTGGCTACACCTTC. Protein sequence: CASSQVGAGYTF.

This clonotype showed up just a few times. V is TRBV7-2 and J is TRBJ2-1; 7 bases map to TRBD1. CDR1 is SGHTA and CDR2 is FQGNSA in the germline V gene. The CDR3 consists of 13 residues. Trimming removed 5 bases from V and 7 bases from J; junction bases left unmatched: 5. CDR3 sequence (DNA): TGTGCCAGCAGCCGGGACAGAGTTAATGAGCAGTTCTTC. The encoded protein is CASSRDRVNEQFF.

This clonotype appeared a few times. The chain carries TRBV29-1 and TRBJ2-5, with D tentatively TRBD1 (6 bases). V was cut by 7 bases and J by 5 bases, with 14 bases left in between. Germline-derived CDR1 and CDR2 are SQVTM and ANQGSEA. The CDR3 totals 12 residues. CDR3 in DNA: TGCAGCGGATACAGGGTTAAGGAGACCCAGTACTTC. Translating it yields CSGYRVKETQYF. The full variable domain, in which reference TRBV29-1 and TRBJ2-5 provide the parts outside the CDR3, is SAVISQKPSRDICQRGTSLTIQCQVDSQVTMMFWYRQQPGQSLTLIATANQGSEATYESGFVIDKFPISRPNLTFSTLTVSNMSPEDSSIYLCSGYRVKETQYFGPGTRLLVL.

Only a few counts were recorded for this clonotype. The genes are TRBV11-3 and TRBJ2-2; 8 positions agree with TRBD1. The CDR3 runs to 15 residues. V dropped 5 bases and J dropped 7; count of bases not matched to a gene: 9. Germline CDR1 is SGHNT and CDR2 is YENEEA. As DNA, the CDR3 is TGTGCCAGCAGCGCGCGACAGGGGATTAACGGGGAGCTGTTTTTT. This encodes CASSARQGINGELFF.

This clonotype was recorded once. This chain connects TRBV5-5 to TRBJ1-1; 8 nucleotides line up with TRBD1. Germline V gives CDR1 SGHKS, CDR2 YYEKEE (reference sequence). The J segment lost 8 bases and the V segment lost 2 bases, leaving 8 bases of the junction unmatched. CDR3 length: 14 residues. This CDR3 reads CASSLAVRGREAFF. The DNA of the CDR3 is TGTGCCAGCAGCTTAGCTGTCAGGGGGCGGGAAGCTTTCTTT.

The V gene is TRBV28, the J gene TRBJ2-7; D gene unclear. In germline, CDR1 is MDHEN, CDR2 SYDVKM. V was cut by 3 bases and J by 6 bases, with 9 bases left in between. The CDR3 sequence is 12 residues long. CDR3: CASSFPLREQYF. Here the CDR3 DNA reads TGTGCCAGCAGTTTCCCCCTTCGCGAGCAGTACTTC.

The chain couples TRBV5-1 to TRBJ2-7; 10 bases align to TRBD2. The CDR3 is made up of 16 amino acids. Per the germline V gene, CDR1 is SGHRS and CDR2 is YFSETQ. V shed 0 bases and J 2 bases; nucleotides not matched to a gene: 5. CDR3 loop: CASSLGSSGGAYEQYF. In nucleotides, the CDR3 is TGCGCCAGCAGCTTGGGGTCTAGCGGGGGAGCCTACGAGCAGTACTTC.

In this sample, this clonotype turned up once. The CDR3 bases are TGTGCCATCAGGGTAGCGAGAGGGGAGACGAATGAGCAGTTCTTC. Its translation is CAIRVARGETNEQFF. The chain recombines TRBV10-3 with TRBJ2-1; D assignment may be TRBD1 or TRBD2 (5 bases each). Germline CDR1 ENHRY, CDR2 SYGVKD. The CDR3 consists of 15 residues. V was cut by 6 bases and J by 7 bases, with 19 bases left in between.

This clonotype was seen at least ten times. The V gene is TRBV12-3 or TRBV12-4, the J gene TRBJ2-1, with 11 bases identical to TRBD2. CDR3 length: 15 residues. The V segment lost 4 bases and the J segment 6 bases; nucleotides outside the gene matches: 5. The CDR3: CASSSPGLAANEQFF. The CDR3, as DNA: TGTGCCAGCAGTTCCCCGGGACTAGCGGCCAATGAGCAGTTCTTC.

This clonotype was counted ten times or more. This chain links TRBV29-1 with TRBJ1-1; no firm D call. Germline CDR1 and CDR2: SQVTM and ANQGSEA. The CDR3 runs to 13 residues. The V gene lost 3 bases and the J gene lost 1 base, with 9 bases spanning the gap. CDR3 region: CSVDGGQNTEAFF. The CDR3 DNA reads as TGCAGCGTTGATGGAGGCCAGAACACTGAAGCTTTCTTT.

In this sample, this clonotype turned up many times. The CDR3 DNA reads as TGTGCCAGCATCCGGTTCGCGGACAGGGAGAATTCACCCCTCCACTTT. It codes for CASIRFADRENSPLHF. The rearrangement links TRBV6-6 to TRBJ1-6; 8 bases map to TRBD1. The V gene end was trimmed by 7 bases and the J gene end by 7 bases; junction bases not matched to a gene: 12. The V gene's germline CDR1 is MNHNY and CDR2 SVGAGI (reference sequence). The CDR3 sequence is 16 residues long.

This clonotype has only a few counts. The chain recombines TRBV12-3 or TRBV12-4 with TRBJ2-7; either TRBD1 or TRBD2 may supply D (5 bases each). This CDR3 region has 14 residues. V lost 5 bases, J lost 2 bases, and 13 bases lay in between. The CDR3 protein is CASSPRDHPYEQYF. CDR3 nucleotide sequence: TGTGCCAGCAGTCCCCGGGACCATCCCTACGAGCAGTACTTC.

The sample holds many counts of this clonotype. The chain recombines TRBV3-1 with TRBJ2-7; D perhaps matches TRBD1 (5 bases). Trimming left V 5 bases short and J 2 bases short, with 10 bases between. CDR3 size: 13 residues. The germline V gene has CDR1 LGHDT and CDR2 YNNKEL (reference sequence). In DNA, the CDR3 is TGTGCCAGCAGCACGGACACTACCTACGAGCAGTACTTC. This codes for CASSTDTTYEQYF.

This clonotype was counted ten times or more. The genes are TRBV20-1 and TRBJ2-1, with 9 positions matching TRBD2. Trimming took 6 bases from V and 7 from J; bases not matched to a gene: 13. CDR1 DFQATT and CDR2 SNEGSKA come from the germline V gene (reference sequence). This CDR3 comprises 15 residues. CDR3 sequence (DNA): TGCAGTGCAACCTCCGGGACTAGCTCTACGAATGAGCAGTTCTTC. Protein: CSATSGTSSTNEQFF.

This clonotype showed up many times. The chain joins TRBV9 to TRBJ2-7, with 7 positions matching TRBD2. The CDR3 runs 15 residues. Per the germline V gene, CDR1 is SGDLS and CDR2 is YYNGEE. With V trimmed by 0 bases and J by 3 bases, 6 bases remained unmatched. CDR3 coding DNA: TGTGCCAGCAGCGTAGGTACGGGAGGAATCTACGAGCAGTACTTC. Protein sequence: CASSVGTGGIYEQYF.

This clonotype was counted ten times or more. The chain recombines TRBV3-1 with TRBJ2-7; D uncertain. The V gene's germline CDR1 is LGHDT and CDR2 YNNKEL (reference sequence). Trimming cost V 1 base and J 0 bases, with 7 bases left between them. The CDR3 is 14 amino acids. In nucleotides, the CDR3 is TGTGCCAGCAGCCAAGGGGCTAGCTCCTACGAGCAGTACTTC. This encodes CASSQGASSYEQYF.

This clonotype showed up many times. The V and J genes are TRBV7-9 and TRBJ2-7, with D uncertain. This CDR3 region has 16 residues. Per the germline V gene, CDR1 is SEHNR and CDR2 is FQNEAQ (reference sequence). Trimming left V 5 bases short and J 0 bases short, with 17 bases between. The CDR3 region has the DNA TGTGCCAGCAGCCCTTATAATTTCGCGAGCTCCTACGAGCAGTACTTC. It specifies CASSPYNFASSYEQYF.

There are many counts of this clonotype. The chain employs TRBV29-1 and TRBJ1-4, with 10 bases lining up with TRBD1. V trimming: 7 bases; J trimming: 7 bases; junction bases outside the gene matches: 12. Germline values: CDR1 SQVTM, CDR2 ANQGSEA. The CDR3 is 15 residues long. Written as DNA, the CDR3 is TGCAGCGCCAGAGGGCCGACAGGGGGCGGTGAAAAACTGTTTTTT. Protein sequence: CSARGPTGGGEKLFF.

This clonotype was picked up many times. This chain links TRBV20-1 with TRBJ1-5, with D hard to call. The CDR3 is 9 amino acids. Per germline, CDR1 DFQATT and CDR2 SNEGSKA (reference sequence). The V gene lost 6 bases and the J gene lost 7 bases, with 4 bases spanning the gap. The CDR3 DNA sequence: TGCAGTGCGTCCCAGCCCCAGCATTTT. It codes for CSASQPQHF.

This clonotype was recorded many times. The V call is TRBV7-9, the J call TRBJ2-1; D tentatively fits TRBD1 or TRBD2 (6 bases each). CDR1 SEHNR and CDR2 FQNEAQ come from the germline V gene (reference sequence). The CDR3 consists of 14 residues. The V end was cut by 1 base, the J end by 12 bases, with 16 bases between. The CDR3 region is CASSLGVFGGVQFF. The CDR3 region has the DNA TGTGCCAGCAGCTTAGGAGTCTTCGGGGGCGTGCAGTTCTTC.

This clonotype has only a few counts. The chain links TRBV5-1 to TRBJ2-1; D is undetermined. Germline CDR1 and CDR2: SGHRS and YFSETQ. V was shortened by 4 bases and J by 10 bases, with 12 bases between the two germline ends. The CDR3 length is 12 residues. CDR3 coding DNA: TGCGCCAGCAGCCCAACTATCAACGAGCAGTTCTTC. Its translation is CASSPTINEQFF.

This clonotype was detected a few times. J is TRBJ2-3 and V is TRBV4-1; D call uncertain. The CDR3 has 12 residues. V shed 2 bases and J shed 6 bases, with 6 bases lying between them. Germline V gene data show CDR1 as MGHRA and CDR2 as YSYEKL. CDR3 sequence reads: CASSQFGDTQYF. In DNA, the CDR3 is TGCGCCAGCAGCCAATTCGGCGATACGCAGTATTTT.